This TCR beta chain emerged from a study of T cell responses to AZD1222 COVID-19 vaccine. The study, taken as a whole, reports: Seropositive status at baseline applied to only six AZD1222 recipients.

The data were produced by immunoSEQ multiplex PCR, yet TCRdb's version contains in-frame clones alone and is incomplete. The data contain over 100,000 clones, 87% of them singletons. In germline, CDR1 is SGHTS, CDR2 YDEGEE. Trimming pared 7 bases from V and 4 bases from J, leaving 12 bases between. This CDR3 is 13 amino acids long. Regarding this clone: What it binds is not known.

This TCR was sampled from an adult who received the AZD1222 COVID-19 vaccine. The chain carries TRBV5-8 and TRBJ1-5; no clear D. The input for sequencing was peripheral blood, taken 28 days after the second AZD1222 dose. For the CDR3, the DNA is TGTGCCAGCTCCCCGGACCTAAATCAGCCCCAGCATTTT. It codes for CASSPDLNQPQHF.